The next 5 T cell receptor beta chains were all read from a single sample in a study of T cell responses to AZD1222 COVID-19 vaccine. Some clones are missing from TCRdb's copy, which holds only in-frame ones; the method was immunoSEQ multiplex PCR. The table includes some 120,000 clones, under 95% detected once. The sample consisted of peripheral blood, taken on day 0 of AZD1222 vaccination. The receptors originated from an adult in good health.

J is TRBJ2-6 and V is TRBV9; D ambiguous. Trimming removed 2 bases from V and 3 bases from J, with 3 bases in between. CDR1 and CDR2 from the germline V gene are SGDLS and YYNGEE. The CDR3 spans 13 residues. CDR3 DNA: TGTGCCAGCAGCGTGGGTGGGGCCAACGTCCTGACTTTC. Encoded protein: CASSVGGANVLTF.

This clone was detected once. The J gene is TRBJ1-2, the V gene TRBV19; TRBD1 matches 10 bases. V shed 3 bases, J shed 5 bases, and the junction held 6 bases outside the gene matches. Germline CDR1 reads LNHDA; CDR2 reads SQIVND (reference sequence). CDR3 length: 15 amino acids. The DNA of the CDR3 is TGTGCCAGTAGTATTGGTCCGGGACAGGGGTATGGCTACACCTTC. Its protein is CASSIGPGQGYGYTF.

Only a few counts were recorded for this clone. The rearrangement links TRBV9 to TRBJ1-3; D might be TRBD1 (5 bases). The CDR3 runs to 15 residues. V gave up 4 bases and J gave up 4 bases, with 15 bases separating them. The germline CDR1 and CDR2 sequences are SGDLS and YYNGEE. The CDR3 DNA is TGTGCCAGCAGCCCTACTCCGGGACTGGGAAACACCATATATTTT. It translates to CASSPTPGLGNTIYF.

V is TRBV7-2 and J is TRBJ1-4; D is perhaps TRBD1 (5 bases). Trimming removed 0 bases at V and 4 bases at J, with 6 bases between. The germline CDR1 and CDR2 sequences are SGHTA and FQGNSA. CDR3 length equals 14 residues. The CDR3 bases are TGTGCCAGCAGCTTAGCCAGGGATAATGAAAAACTGTTTTTT. It codes for CASSLARDNEKLFF.

The chain employs TRBV6-2 or TRBV6-3 and TRBJ1-2; 7 nucleotides agree with TRBD1. CDR3 length: 15 amino acids. Losses at the gene ends were 5 bases for V and 3 bases for J; bases not matched to a gene: 9. CDR1 MNHEY and CDR2 SVGEGT come from the germline V gene. The CDR3 nucleotides read TGTGCCAGCAGTAAAACAGGGGACCCATACTATGGCTACACCTTC. Its translation is CASSKTGDPYYGYTF.